These T cell receptor beta chains were read from a single sample in a study of PD-1 blockade in classical Hodgkin lymphoma. The table came from immunoSEQ multiplex PCR; TCRdb's copy has only in-frame clones and leaves some out. The sample lists some 13,000 clones; more than 80% were seen once. Sequenced here: peripheral blood mononuclear cells (PBMCs), sampled before the fourth cycle of nivolumab. Receptor source: a human donor with classical Hodgkin lymphoma. CDR3s include the opening cysteine and the closing phenylalanine or tryptophan. A D gene is named only where the DNA matches it firmly. Rows give clone size only sometimes, using once, few, many, or a class for an expanded clone.

>NA|TRBJ2-7|NA|TRBV7-6
CASSSTGGSSYEQYF
TGTGCCAGCAGCTCTACAGGAGGGAGCTCCTACGAGCAGTACTTC
>TRBD1|TRBJ1-6|NA|TRBV2
CASAPGQGNSPLHF
TGTGCCAGTGCTCCGGGACAGGGTAATTCACCCCTCCACTTT
>NA|TRBJ1-6|NA|TRBV4-1
CASSQEVDYYNSPLHF
TGCGCCAGCAGCCAAGAGGTGGATTACTATAATTCACCCCTCCACTTT
>NA|TRBJ1-6|NA|TRBV7-3
CASSSPGGPLHF
TGTGCCAGCAGCTCTCCCGGGGGTCCCCTCCACTTT
>TRBD1|TRBJ2-7|NA|TRBV4-3
CASSQETGQGVEQYF
TGCGCCAGCAGCCAAGAAACAGGACAGGGGGTCGAGCAGTACTTC
>TRBD2|TRBJ2-1|NA|TRBV19
CASSLTSGTNEQFF
TGTGCCAGTAGTCTCACTAGCGGCACCAATGAGCAGTTCTTC
>NA|TRBJ2-7|NA|TRBV7-2
CASSFFGNSYEQYF
TGTGCCAGCAGTTTTTTTGGGAACTCCTACGAGCAGTACTTC
>TRBD1|TRBJ1-1|NA|TRBV7-3
CASSRDRGKAFF
TGTGCCAGCAGCAGGGACAGGGGAAAAGCTTTCTTT
>NA|TRBJ1-5|NA|TRBV9
CASSVAAGNDQPQHF
TGTGCCAGCAGCGTAGCAGCAGGGAACGATCAGCCCCAGCATTTT
>TRBD2|TRBJ2-1|NA|TRBV5-1
CASSLYLSGGAGNEQFF
TGCGCCAGCAGCTTATATCTTAGCGGGGGGGCTGGAAATGAGCAGTTCTTC
>TRBD1|TRBJ2-2|once|TRBV6-6
CASSDVAGGRGELFF
TGTGCCAGCAGCGATGTCGCAGGGGGCAGAGGGGAGCTGTTTTTT
>NA|TRBJ2-5|NA|TRBV4-3
CASSQGARGPGETQYF
TGCGCCAGCAGCCAAGGCGCCCGGGGCCCGGGCGAGACCCAGTACTTC
>NA|TRBJ2-2|NA|TRBV5-4
CASSSRGTNTGELFF
TGTGCCAGCAGCTCCCGGGGTACGAACACCGGGGAGCTGTTTTTT
>NA|TRBJ2-3|NA|TRBV7-2
CASSLAQSTDTQYF
TGTGCCAGCAGCTTAGCCCAGTCCACAGATACGCAGTATTTT
>NA|TRBJ1-1|once|TRBV2
CAKKFPNTEAFF
TGTGCCAAAAAATTCCCGAACACTGAAGCTTTCTTT
>NA|TRBJ1-1|NA|TRBV27
CASSWTSGNTEAFF
TGTGCCAGCAGTTGGACCAGCGGGAACACTGAAGCTTTCTTT
>TRBD1|TRBJ2-7|NA|TRBV7-9
CASSALQGYEQYF
TGTGCCAGCAGCGCCCTACAGGGGTACGAGCAGTACTTC
>NA|TRBJ2-5|once|TRBV7-2
CASKISPGGAETQYF
TGTGCCAGCAAAATTTCCCCAGGAGGGGCAGAGACCCAGTACTTC
>TRBD2|TRBJ2-5|NA|TRBV4-3
CASSQGAPGGGETQYF
TGCGCCAGCAGCCAAGGAGCTCCGGGCGGGGGGGAGACCCAGTACTTC
>TRBD1|TRBJ1-1|NA|TRBV9
CASSATDRGYTEAFF
TGTGCCAGCAGCGCCACCGACAGGGGCTACACTGAAGCTTTCTTT
>TRBD2|TRBJ2-3|NA|TRBV6-4
CASSDGTSLSTDTQYF
TGTGCCAGCAGTGACGGGACTAGTCTTAGCACAGATACGCAGTATTTT
>NA|TRBJ2-5|NA|TRBV7-8
CASSRPVQPKGETQYF
TGTGCCAGCAGCCGTCCGGTACAGCCGAAAGGGGAGACCCAGTACTTC